A selection of T cell receptor beta chains follows, all from one sample in a study of T cells in Graves' hyperthyroidism and ophthalmopathy. TCRdb recomputed calls from the multiplex PCR reads with MiXCR, one row per CDR3 protein. The sample includes approximately 410,000 distinct CDR3 sequences, about 15% of them seen just once. The sequenced sample was blood. Source of these receptors: a man aged 18 to 29 with Graves' ophthalmopathy. Both conserved end residues are part of each CDR3. The D gene is left open where the match is weak. Some rows have no size entry. The others give once, few or many, or a class for an expanded clone.

clone size: many; D gene: -; V gene: TRBV20-1; J gene: TRBJ2-7; CDR3 protein: CSAIDGTFYEQYF; CDR3 DNA: TGCAGTGCTATAGACGGCACGTTCTACGAGCAGTACTTC
clone size: many; D gene: -; V gene: TRBV2; J gene: TRBJ1-1; CDR3 protein: CASNPAGEEAFF; CDR3 DNA: TGTGCCAGCAACCCCGCAGGCGAGGAAGCTTTCTTT
clone size: -; D gene: -; V gene: TRBV11-2; J gene: TRBJ1-1; CDR3 protein: CASSQGPGTVNTEAFF; CDR3 DNA: TGCGCCAGCAGCCAAGGCCCAGGGACGGTGAACACTGAAGCTTTCTTT
clone size: few; D gene: TRBD1; V gene: TRBV11-1; J gene: TRBJ2-3; CDR3 protein: CASSQGQGNTDTQYF; CDR3 DNA: TGTGCCAGCAGCCAGGGACAGGGTAACACAGATACGCAGTATTTT
clone size: few; D gene: -; V gene: TRBV7-8; J gene: TRBJ1-3; CDR3 protein: CASSLVTGSGNTIYF; CDR3 DNA: TGTGCCAGCAGCTTAGTTACAGGCTCTGGAAACACCATATATTTT
clone size: many; D gene: TRBD2; V gene: TRBV27; J gene: TRBJ2-5; CDR3 protein: CASSFLTSGGEETQYF; CDR3 DNA: TGTGCCAGCAGCTTCCTGACTAGCGGGGGGGAAGAGACCCAGTACTTC
clone size: few; D gene: TRBD1; V gene: TRBV7-9; J gene: TRBJ1-1; CDR3 protein: CASSLLPGQGEKYTEAFF; CDR3 DNA: TGTGCCAGCAGCTTACTCCCAGGACAGGGGGAAAAGTACACTGAAGCTTTCTTT
clone size: many; D gene: TRBD2; V gene: TRBV5-1; J gene: TRBJ2-1; CDR3 protein: CASSSGTSGIGEQFF; CDR3 DNA: TGCGCCAGCAGCTCCGGGACTAGCGGGATTGGTGAGCAGTTCTTC
clone size: -; D gene: TRBD2; V gene: TRBV19; J gene: TRBJ2-3; CDR3 protein: CASSSGIAGGRDTQYF; CDR3 DNA: TGTGCCAGTAGTAGCGGAATAGCGGGGGGGCGAGATACGCAGTATTTT
clone size: many; D gene: -; V gene: TRBV7-2; J gene: TRBJ1-5; CDR3 protein: CASSLDAGSQHF; CDR3 DNA: TGTGCCAGCAGCTTAGATGCCGGGTCCCAGCATTTT
clone size: -; D gene: -; V gene: TRBV6-1; J gene: TRBJ2-1; CDR3 protein: CASLGDSLYNEQFF; CDR3 DNA: TGTGCCAGCCTGGGGGACTCACTCTACAATGAGCAGTTCTTC
clone size: -; D gene: -; V gene: TRBV29-1; J gene: TRBJ1-5; CDR3 protein: CSVGGTQRQPQHF; CDR3 DNA: TGCAGCGTTGGGGGGACTCAGCGGCAGCCCCAGCATTTT
clone size: few; D gene: TRBD2; V gene: TRBV9; J gene: TRBJ2-3; CDR3 protein: CASSPYGLAGVDPDTQYF; CDR3 DNA: TGTGCCAGCAGCCCCTACGGACTAGCGGGAGTTGACCCAGATACGCAGTATTTT
clone size: many; D gene: -; V gene: TRBV12-3/TRBV12-4; J gene: TRBJ2-3; CDR3 protein: CASLLGADTQYF; CDR3 DNA: TGTGCCAGTTTACTAGGGGCAGATACGCAGTATTTT
clone size: many; D gene: TRBD2; V gene: TRBV7-2; J gene: TRBJ2-7; CDR3 protein: CASSARLAGSYEQYF; CDR3 DNA: TGTGCCAGCAGCGCCCGACTAGCGGGTTCCTACGAGCAGTACTTC
clone size: many; D gene: TRBD1; V gene: TRBV24-1; J gene: TRBJ2-7; CDR3 protein: CATSDPVRQGPEQYF; CDR3 DNA: TGTGCCACCAGTGATCCAGTCAGACAGGGACCCGAGCAGTACTTC
clone size: -; D gene: TRBD1; V gene: TRBV5-1; J gene: TRBJ2-1; CDR3 protein: CASSLEGGPYNEQFF; CDR3 DNA: TGCGCCAGCAGCTTGGAAGGGGGCCCATACAATGAGCAGTTCTTC
clone size: few; D gene: -; V gene: TRBV9; J gene: TRBJ2-2; CDR3 protein: CASSVGGRVVTGELFF; CDR3 DNA: TGTGCCAGCAGCGTAGGTGGCAGGGTGGTCACCGGGGAGCTGTTTTTT
clone size: many; D gene: -; V gene: TRBV30; J gene: TRBJ2-5; CDR3 protein: CACLTEAQETQYF; CDR3 DNA: TGTGCCTGCCTGACAGAAGCACAAGAGACCCAGTACTTC
clone size: few; D gene: -; V gene: TRBV5-1; J gene: TRBJ2-7; CDR3 protein: CASSSEAGQYF; CDR3 DNA: TGCGCCAGCAGCTCAGAGGCAGGGCAGTACTTC
clone size: many; D gene: TRBD2; V gene: TRBV10-3; J gene: TRBJ2-1; CDR3 protein: CASGTTDNEQFF; CDR3 DNA: TGTGCCAGCGGGACTACCGACAATGAGCAGTTCTTC
clone size: many; D gene: TRBD1; V gene: TRBV4-1; J gene: TRBJ2-7; CDR3 protein: CASSQAGGQAHEQYF; CDR3 DNA: TGCGCCAGCAGCCAGGCTGGAGGACAGGCCCACGAGCAGTACTTC
clone size: many; D gene: -; V gene: TRBV16; J gene: TRBJ1-4; CDR3 protein: CASSQSATNEKLFF; CDR3 DNA: TGTGCCAGCAGCCAATCCGCAACTAATGAAAAACTGTTTTTT
clone size: -; D gene: -; V gene: TRBV12-3/TRBV12-4; J gene: TRBJ2-5; CDR3 protein: CASSFGQAPRYF; CDR3 DNA: TGTGCCAGCAGTTTTGGTCAAGCGCCGCGTTACTTC
clone size: many; D gene: -; V gene: TRBV6-2/TRBV6-3; J gene: TRBJ1-5; CDR3 protein: CASSYSTRPQHF; CDR3 DNA: TGTGCCAGCAGTTATTCGACGCGGCCCCAGCATTTT
clone size: -; D gene: TRBD1; V gene: TRBV29-1; J gene: TRBJ2-5; CDR3 protein: CSVGGQDYQETQYF; CDR3 DNA: TGCAGCGTTGGGGGACAGGATTACCAAGAGACCCAGTACTTC
clone size: -; D gene: -; V gene: TRBV7-3; J gene: TRBJ1-6; CDR3 protein: CASSLEASPLHF; CDR3 DNA: TGTGCCAGCAGCTTGGAGGCCTCACCCCTCCACTTT
clone size: many; D gene: TRBD2; V gene: TRBV13; J gene: TRBJ2-7; CDR3 protein: CASSKAPQAGAHEQYF; CDR3 DNA: TGTGCCAGCAGCAAAGCTCCCCAAGCGGGAGCCCACGAGCAGTACTTC
clone size: many; D gene: -; V gene: TRBV4-1; J gene: TRBJ1-1; CDR3 protein: CASSQDSAGKAEAFF; CDR3 DNA: TGCGCCAGCAGCCAAGATTCGGCAGGGAAGGCTGAAGCTTTCTTT
clone size: many; D gene: TRBD2; V gene: TRBV5-1; J gene: TRBJ2-3; CDR3 protein: CASSRAGVNTDTQYF; CDR3 DNA: TGCGCCAGCAGCCGAGCGGGAGTAAACACAGATACGCAGTATTTT
clone size: -; D gene: -; V gene: TRBV6-6; J gene: TRBJ2-7; CDR3 protein: CASSYGLASEQYF; CDR3 DNA: TGTGCCAGCAGTTACGGGTTGGCGTCCGAGCAGTACTTC
clone size: -; D gene: -; V gene: TRBV5-1; J gene: TRBJ2-4; CDR3 protein: CASSLGGVSIAKNIQYF; CDR3 DNA: TGCGCCAGCAGCTTGGGAGGGGTTTCGATAGCCAAAAACATTCAGTACTTC
clone size: many; D gene: -; V gene: TRBV14; J gene: TRBJ2-7; CDR3 protein: CASSRGVLYEQYF; CDR3 DNA: TGTGCCAGCTCCAGAGGTGTACTCTACGAGCAGTACTTC
clone size: once; D gene: -; V gene: TRBV28; J gene: TRBJ2-7; CDR3 protein: CASSRLENYEQYF; CDR3 DNA: TGTGCCAGCTCCAGACTGGAAAACTACGAGCAGTACTTC
clone size: -; D gene: -; V gene: TRBV29-1; J gene: TRBJ2-1; CDR3 protein: CSVDGLINEQFF; CDR3 DNA: TGCAGCGTTGACGGTCTAATCAATGAGCAGTTCTTC
clone size: many; D gene: -; V gene: TRBV5-8; J gene: TRBJ2-7; CDR3 protein: CASSNLGVTYEQYF; CDR3 DNA: TGTGCCAGCAGCAATCTCGGGGTTACCTACGAGCAGTACTTC
clone size: many; D gene: TRBD2; V gene: TRBV30; J gene: TRBJ2-7; CDR3 protein: CAWNPGLGGYEQYF; CDR3 DNA: TGTGCCTGGAATCCGGGACTAGGGGGCTACGAGCAGTACTTC
clone size: many; D gene: TRBD1; V gene: TRBV7-8; J gene: TRBJ2-2; CDR3 protein: CASSARDRSNTGELFF; CDR3 DNA: TGTGCCAGCAGCGCCCGGGACAGGTCGAACACCGGGGAGCTGTTTTTT
clone size: many; D gene: -; V gene: TRBV20-1; J gene: TRBJ1-1; CDR3 protein: CSALNTEAFF; CDR3 DNA: TGCAGTGCCCTGAACACTGAAGCTTTCTTT
clone size: -; D gene: -; V gene: TRBV7-6; J gene: TRBJ2-5; CDR3 protein: CASSLRTTQETQYF; CDR3 DNA: TGTGCCAGCAGCTTAAGGACTACCCAAGAGACCCAGTACTTC
clone size: many; D gene: -; V gene: TRBV5-1; J gene: TRBJ2-2; CDR3 protein: CASSLRGPNTGELFF; CDR3 DNA: TGCGCCAGCAGCTTACGGGGACCGAACACCGGGGAGCTGTTTTTT
clone size: many; D gene: -; V gene: TRBV3-1; J gene: TRBJ1-1; CDR3 protein: CASSQDPDLPEAFF; CDR3 DNA: TGTGCCAGCAGCCAAGACCCGGACCTCCCTGAAGCTTTCTTT
clone size: many; D gene: TRBD1; V gene: TRBV20-1; J gene: TRBJ1-6; CDR3 protein: CSAGADRGSPLHF; CDR3 DNA: TGCAGTGCTGGAGCGGACAGGGGTTCACCCCTCCACTTT
clone size: -; D gene: -; V gene: TRBV5-1; J gene: TRBJ2-5; CDR3 protein: CASTRQEGLEETQYF; CDR3 DNA: TGCGCCAGCACCAGGCAAGAGGGACTGGAAGAGACCCAGTACTTC
clone size: many; D gene: -; V gene: TRBV20-1; J gene: TRBJ2-5; CDR3 protein: CSASLGGQETQYF; CDR3 DNA: TGCAGTGCTAGTCTCGGGGGCCAAGAGACCCAGTACTTC
clone size: few; D gene: TRBD2; V gene: TRBV7-2; J gene: TRBJ2-7; CDR3 protein: CASRPPGGSLWKQYF; CDR3 DNA: TGTGCCAGCAGACCCCCTGGCGGGAGCCTCTGGAAGCAGTACTTC
clone size: many; D gene: TRBD2; V gene: TRBV29-1; J gene: TRBJ2-5; CDR3 protein: CSALGPAGGGETQYF; CDR3 DNA: TGCAGCGCCCTGGGGCCAGCGGGAGGCGGAGAGACCCAGTACTTC
clone size: many; D gene: -; V gene: TRBV11-3; J gene: TRBJ2-7; CDR3 protein: CASSSTHISYEQYF; CDR3 DNA: TGTGCCAGCAGCTCCACCCATATCTCCTACGAGCAGTACTTC
clone size: few; D gene: -; V gene: TRBV7-9; J gene: TRBJ1-2; CDR3 protein: CATLSVSAKLLNGYTF; CDR3 DNA: TGTGCCACCTTATCGGTGTCCGCCAAACTATTGAATGGCTACACCTTC
clone size: many; D gene: -; V gene: TRBV20-1; J gene: TRBJ2-5; CDR3 protein: CSAIDLSLQETQYF; CDR3 DNA: TGCAGTGCTATTGACCTAAGTCTTCAAGAGACCCAGTACTTC
clone size: few; D gene: TRBD1; V gene: TRBV5-6; J gene: TRBJ2-7; CDR3 protein: CASSSPHRPGGPEYEQYF; CDR3 DNA: TGTGCCAGCAGCTCCCCCCATCGTCCAGGGGGACCGGAGTACGAGCAGTACTTC
clone size: many; D gene: -; V gene: TRBV2; J gene: TRBJ1-2; CDR3 protein: CASLRGGDPGYTF; CDR3 DNA: TGTGCCAGCCTTCGGGGGGGTGACCCTGGCTACACCTTC